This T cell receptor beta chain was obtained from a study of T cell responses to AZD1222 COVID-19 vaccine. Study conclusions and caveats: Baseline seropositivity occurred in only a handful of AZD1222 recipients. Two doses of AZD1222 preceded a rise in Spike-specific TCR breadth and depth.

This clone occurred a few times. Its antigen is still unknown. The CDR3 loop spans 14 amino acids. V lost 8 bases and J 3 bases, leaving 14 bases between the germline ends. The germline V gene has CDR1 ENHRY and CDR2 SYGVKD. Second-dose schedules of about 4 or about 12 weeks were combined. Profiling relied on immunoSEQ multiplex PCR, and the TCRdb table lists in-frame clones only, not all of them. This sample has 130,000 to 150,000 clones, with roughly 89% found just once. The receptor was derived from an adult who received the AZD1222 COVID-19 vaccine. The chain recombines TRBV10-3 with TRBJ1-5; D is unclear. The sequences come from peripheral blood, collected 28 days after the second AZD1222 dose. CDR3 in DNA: TGTGCCATCTGTCCAGAGCCACACAATCAGCCCCAGCATTTT. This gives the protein CAICPEPHNQPQHF.